The 32 T cell receptor beta chains below were found in one sample sequenced in a study of PD-L1 blockade in urothelial cancer. Only in-frame clones appear in the TCRdb table, and some are missing; sequencing was by immunoSEQ multiplex PCR. This sample carries 100,000 to 150,000 clones, about 84% of them seen once, and the ten largest clones take 2% to 3%. Indicated time point: peripheral blood 6 weeks after treatment start. The material was PBMCs, obtained around atezolizumab (anti-PD-L1) treatment. These receptors were taken from a man aged 45 to 65 with urothelial cancer.

V is TRBV5-6 and J is TRBJ2-7; TRBD2 agrees at 10 bases. Germline trimming cut 5 bases from V and 2 bases from J; bases unmatched to any gene: 7. The CDR3 is 15 amino acids. CDR1 is SGHDT, CDR2 YYEEEE, per germline. This CDR3 is CASRDRTSGTYEQYF. The CDR3 DNA reads as TGTGCCAGCAGGGACAGGACTAGCGGCACCTACGAGCAGTACTTC.

A single count supports this clone. This sequence joins TRBV10-3 and TRBJ1-3; 9 positions agree with TRBD1. Per the germline V gene, CDR1 is ENHRY and CDR2 is SYGVKD. This CDR3 contains 18 residues. J gave up 0 bases and V 1 base, and 7 bases lay outside the gene matches. CDR3 in amino acids: CAISEFHRGPDSGNTIYF. CDR3 coding DNA: TGTGCCATCAGTGAGTTCCACAGGGGGCCCGACTCTGGAAACACCATATATTTT.

The chain combines TRBV4-1 with TRBJ2-1, with D tentatively TRBD2 (6 bases). Germline assignment: CDR1 MGHRA and CDR2 YSYEKL. V lost 4 bases and J lost 6, with 19 bases in between. The CDR3 covers 16 residues. The chain's CDR3 is CASSRPGYAGINEQFF. CDR3 sequence (DNA): TGCGCCAGCAGCCGTCCCGGGTATGCGGGAATCAATGAGCAGTTCTTC.

This chain links TRBV5-1 with TRBJ2-3; 10 bases line up with TRBD1. The CDR3 covers 15 residues. Germline CDR1 is SGHRS and CDR2 is YFSETQ. With 4 bases clipped from V and 3 bases from J, the junction kept 5 bases outside the gene matches. CDR3 nucleotides: TGCGCCAGCAGCCCAAGGACAGGGGGGACAGATACGCAGTATTTT. Encoded protein: CASSPRTGGTDTQYF.

The V call is TRBV5-1, the J call TRBJ2-7, with TRBD1 identical over 8 bases. V lost 0 bases, J lost 5 bases, and 7 bases stayed unmatched. This CDR3 spans 15 amino acids. Germline-derived CDR1 and CDR2 are SGHRS and YFSETQ. DNA of the CDR3: TGCGCCAGCAGCTTGGCCGGGACAGGTTTTGACGAGCAGTACTTC. Amino acids: CASSLAGTGFDEQYF.

The chain recombines TRBV15 with TRBJ1-6; possible D gene TRBD1, 5 bases. Germline lookup yields CDR1 LNHNV and CDR2 YYDKDF (reference sequence). V shed 4 bases and J shed 5 bases, with 15 bases lying between them. The CDR3 loop spans 16 amino acids. The CDR3 loop is CATSTSGTRDNSPLHF. The DNA for the CDR3 is TGTGCCACCAGCACCTCCGGGACTCGGGATAATTCACCCCTCCACTTT.

The genes are TRBV6-5 and TRBJ2-7; D ambiguous. Germline values: CDR1 MNHEY, CDR2 SVGAGI. There are 13 residues in the CDR3. V lost 7 bases and J 1 base, leaving 11 bases between the germline ends. DNA of the CDR3: TGTGCCAGCATTAACACAATTTCCTACGAGCAGTACTTC. Amino acid sequence: CASINTISYEQYF.

The chain couples TRBV9 to TRBJ2-1; 10 nucleotides match TRBD1. Germline-derived CDR1 and CDR2 are SGDLS and YYNGEE. CDR3 size: 16 residues. The V gene end was trimmed by 3 bases and the J gene end by 8 bases; junction bases not matched to a gene: 11. CDR3 sequence (DNA): TGTGCCAGCAGCGGACCCTGGCAGGGACAGGGGTATGAGCAGTTCTTC. Translated, it gives CASSGPWQGQGYEQFF.

This sequence joins TRBV2 and TRBJ2-7, with 10 bases matching TRBD1. The CDR3 covers 15 residues. With 3 bases clipped from V and 7 bases from J, the junction kept 9 bases outside the gene matches. Per germline, CDR1 SNHLY and CDR2 FYNNEI. CDR3 DNA: TGTGCCAGCAGTGATCCGGACAGGGGGAGGAGAGAGCAGTACTTC. Protein: CASSDPDRGRREQYF.

The chain couples TRBV30 to TRBJ1-6; unclear D gene. Germline V gene data show CDR1 as GTSNPN and CDR2 as SVGIG (reference sequence). The V end was cut by 1 base, the J end by 8 bases, with 18 bases between. This CDR3 is built from 16 residues. For the CDR3, the DNA is TGTGCCTGGAGTGCACCGGGGAAGAATTGGTATTCACCCCTCCACTTT. Protein product: CAWSAPGKNWYSPLHF.

The V and J genes are TRBV5-8 and TRBJ1-5; the D is unclear. The CDR3 covers 13 residues. Germline CDR1 reads SGHTS; CDR2 reads YDEGEE. V was pared by 4 bases and J by 5 bases, with 10 bases between. The chain's CDR3 is CASSRPPDQPQHF. The DNA of the CDR3 is TGTGCCAGCAGCCGCCCCCCGGATCAGCCCCAGCATTTT.

The rearrangement uses TRBV6-5 and TRBJ2-7, with 12 bases that match TRBD2. CDR1 is MNHEY and CDR2 is SVGAGI in the germline V gene. This CDR3 region has 14 residues. V was pared by 6 bases and J by 6 bases, with 6 bases of the junction left unmatched. CDR3 DNA sequence: TGTGCCAGCAGGCGACTAGCGGGAGACGCCGAGCAGTACTTC. Protein: CASRRLAGDAEQYF.

The rearrangement uses TRBV11-2 and TRBJ2-1; tentatively, D is TRBD2 (6 bases). Trimming took off 3 bases at V and 4 bases at J, with 13 bases between the two ends. The length of the CDR3 is 15 residues. Looked up from germline, CDR1 is SGHAT and CDR2 is FQNNGV. The CDR3 DNA is TGTGCCAGCAGCTTCGGGGGATACATGTACAATGAGCAGTTCTTC. Its protein product is CASSFGGYMYNEQFF. The full variable domain, completed using reference TRBV11-2 and TRBJ2-1, is EAGVAQSPRYKIIEKRQSVAFWCNPISGHATLYWYQQILGQGPKLLIQFQNNGVVDDSQLPKDRFSAERLKGVDSTLKIQPAKLEDSAVYLCASSFGGYMYNEQFFGPGTRLTVL.

This clone occurred a few times. The chain combines TRBV2 with TRBJ1-4; tentatively, D is TRBD1 (6 bases). Trimming removed 5 bases from V and 8 bases from J, with 18 bases in between. The CDR3 loop spans 15 amino acids. CDR1 is SNHLY, CDR2 FYNNEI, per germline. CDR3 loop: CASSIQGQASEKLFF. The CDR3 region has the DNA TGTGCCAGCAGTATACAGGGACAAGCTTCCGAAAAACTGTTTTTT. The full variable domain, completed using reference TRBV2 and TRBJ1-4, is EPEVTQTPSHQVTQMGQEVILRCVPISNHLYFYWYRQILGQKVEFLVSFYNNEISEKSEIFDDQFSVERPDGSNFTLKIRSTKLEDSAMYFCASSIQGQASEKLFFGSGTQLSVL.

The chain joins TRBV5-4 to TRBJ1-1; the match to TRBD1 covers 7 bases. V shed 4 bases and J 0 bases; nucleotides not matched to a gene: 6. The CDR3 has 15 residues. Germline values: CDR1 SGHNT, CDR2 YYREEE (reference sequence). The CDR3 DNA is TGTGCCAGCAGCCCCGGACAGGCGGTGAACACTGAAGCTTTCTTT. The encoded protein is CASSPGQAVNTEAFF.

The CDR3 loop is CASRYGDTSSYEQYF. In nucleotides, the CDR3 is TGTGCCAGCAGGTACGGGGACACGAGCTCCTACGAGCAGTACTTC. This chain links TRBV5-4 with TRBJ2-7; a weak D match, TRBD1 (6 bases). Trimming removed 5 bases from V and 0 bases from J, with 15 bases in between. There are 15 residues in the CDR3. Germline-derived CDR1 and CDR2 are SGHNT and YYREEE (reference sequence).

The rearrangement uses TRBV19 and TRBJ2-5, with 8 bases fitting TRBD2. The CDR3 is 13 residues long. Germline V gene lookup returns CDR1 LNHDA and CDR2 SQIVND (reference sequence). V lost 6 bases to trimming and J lost 3 bases; unmatched junction nucleotides: 3. CDR3 in amino acids: CASRALAEETQYF. The CDR3 nucleotides read TGTGCCAGTAGGGCACTAGCGGAAGAGACCCAGTACTTC. The full variable domain, in which reference TRBV19 and TRBJ2-5 provide the parts outside the CDR3, is DGGITQSPKYLFRKEGQNVTLSCEQNLNHDAMYWYRQDPGQGLRLIYYSQIVNDFQKGDIAEGYSVSREKKESFPLTVTSAQKNPTAFYLCASRALAEETQYFGPGTRLLVL.

V and J are TRBV7-2 and TRBJ2-1; 10 positions match TRBD2. CDR3 size: 14 residues. Germline trimming cut 2 bases from V and 9 bases from J; bases unmatched to any gene: 4. Germline V gene data show CDR1 as SGHTA and CDR2 as FQGNSA. The CDR3 region is CASSLQLAGSEQFF. Written as DNA, the CDR3 is TGTGCCAGCAGCTTACAACTAGCGGGAAGTGAGCAGTTCTTC.

The rearrangement links TRBV6-5 to TRBJ2-1; possibly TRBD2 for D (5 bases). V lost 5 bases, J lost 9 bases, and 14 bases lay in between. The CDR3 runs 13 residues. Germline V gives CDR1 MNHEY, CDR2 SVGAGI. The CDR3 loop is CASSPQFAGEQFF. The CDR3 coding sequence is TGTGCCAGCAGTCCCCAGTTTGCGGGTGAGCAGTTCTTC.

Only one count was recorded for this clone. This chain joins TRBV7-3 and TRBJ2-5, with D uncertain. CDR3 length equals 13 residues. V was trimmed by 6 bases and J by 2 bases, leaving 10 bases between them. In germline, CDR1 is SGHTA, CDR2 FQGTGA. The CDR3: CASRPSGQETQYF. The CDR3 DNA reads TGTGCCAGCAGACCCTCCGGGCAAGAGACCCAGTACTTC. The whole variable domain, remainder taken from reference TRBV7-3 and TRBJ2-5, is GAGVSQTPSNKVTEKGKYVELRCDPISGHTALYWYRQSLGQGPEFLIYFQGTGAADDSGLPNDRFFAVRPEGSVSTLKIQRTERGDSAVYLCASRPSGQETQYFGPGTRLLVL.

This chain links TRBV6-6 with TRBJ2-5; TRBD2 is a possible D gene (6 bases). The CDR3 totals 14 residues. The germline V gene has CDR1 MNHNY and CDR2 SVGAGI (reference sequence). The V and J ends lost 2 bases and 3 bases respectively, with 10 bases between them. The CDR3 DNA is TGTGCCAGCAGTTACGCGCCGGGGGAAGAGACCCAGTACTTC. It translates to CASSYAPGEETQYF.

CDR3 bases: TGTGCCAGCACTCAAATAGACAGGGGGGGGTTCTCTGGGGCCAACGTCCTGACTTTC. Its translation is CASTQIDRGGFSGANVLTF. The rearrangement joins TRBV27 to TRBJ2-6; 9 bases fit TRBD1. CDR3 length: 19 residues. The germline V gene encodes CDR1 MNHEY and CDR2 SMNVEV (reference sequence). V lost 7 bases and J lost 0; bases outside the gene matches: 13.

The chain links TRBV30 to TRBJ2-7; 9 positions match TRBD1. Germline values: CDR1 GTSNPN, CDR2 SVGIG (reference sequence). J was trimmed by 6 bases and V by 7 bases; bases with no gene match: 16. The CDR3 extends over 15 amino acids. The CDR3 here is CAYSRWGTGSREQYF. CDR3 nucleotide sequence: TGTGCCTACAGCCGATGGGGGACAGGGTCTCGCGAGCAGTACTTC.

This rearrangement joins TRBV27 to TRBJ2-1; a possible D gene is TRBD2 (6 bases). The germline V gene has CDR1 MNHEY and CDR2 SMNVEV (reference sequence). The CDR3 has 13 amino acids. V lost 3 bases to trimming and J lost 6 bases, with 9 bases between them. DNA for the CDR3: TGTGCCAGCAGTTTTTCGACTAGCAATGAGCAGTTCTTC. It specifies CASSFSTSNEQFF.

This chain links TRBV19 with TRBJ1-2; D not certain. The CDR3 consists of 13 residues. The V gene lost 9 bases and the J gene lost 5 bases, with 16 bases spanning the gap. Looked up from germline, CDR1 is LNHDA and CDR2 is SQIVND (reference sequence). CDR3 protein: CASGRVEKYGYTF. In nucleotides, the CDR3 is TGTGCCAGCGGTAGAGTGGAGAAATATGGCTACACCTTC.

CDR3 coding DNA: TGTGCCAGCAGTTCCACCGGGAGGGGTATAGGAGAGACCCAGTACTTC. As protein: CASSSTGRGIGETQYF. This chain joins TRBV27 and TRBJ2-5; 8 nucleotides line up with TRBD2. Germline loops: CDR1 MNHEY, CDR2 SMNVEV (reference sequence). The trim removed 4 bases at V and 4 bases at J, leaving 11 bases unmatched. This CDR3 is 16 amino acids long.

The chain links TRBV5-1 to TRBJ1-1; weak D call: TRBD1 (6 bases). Per the germline V gene, CDR1 is SGHRS and CDR2 is YFSETQ. V was cut by 7 bases and J by 1 base, with 11 bases left in between. CDR3 size: 13 residues. In DNA form, the CDR3 reads TGCGCCAGCGGCACAGGGTGGAACACTGAAGCTTTCTTT. It encodes CASGTGWNTEAFF. Full variable domain (missing parts from reference TRBV5-1 and TRBJ1-1): KAGVTQTPRYLIKTRGQQVTLSCSPISGHRSVSWYQQTPGQGLQFLFEYFSETQRNKGNFPGRFSGRQFSNSRSEMNVSTLELGDSALYLCASGTGWNTEAFFGQGTRLTVV.

This clone was seen only a few times. The chain has TRBV4-1 and TRBJ2-7; the D gene is possibly TRBD2 (5 bases). The CDR3 is made up of 13 amino acids. Germline lookup yields CDR1 MGHRA and CDR2 YSYEKL. With 1 base removed from V and 5 bases from J, the gap between germline ends came to 9 bases. The CDR3 region has the DNA TGCGCCAGCAGCCAAGGATCGGGGAACGAGCAGTACTTC. This sequence encodes CASSQGSGNEQYF.

The chain is built from TRBV7-8 and TRBJ2-2, with a weak D call TRBD2 (5 bases). Between the trimmed V and J ends, which lost 3 bases and 8 bases, there was a span of 19 bases. This CDR3 spans 16 amino acids. The V gene's germline CDR1 is SGHVS and CDR2 FQNEAQ. CDR3 region: CASSFRRLATFGELFF. DNA of the CDR3: TGTGCCAGCAGCTTCAGGAGGCTCGCGACATTTGGGGAGCTGTTTTTT.

This clone has only one observation. The V gene is TRBV13, the J gene TRBJ2-3, with TRBD2 matching 7 bases. Germline trimming cut 10 bases from V and 1 base from J; bases unmatched to any gene: 8. Germline CDR1 is PRHDT and CDR2 is FYEKMQ (reference sequence). This CDR3 has 14 residues. The CDR3 sequence is CATSELAGTDTQYF. The CDR3 nucleotides read TGTGCCACCTCGGAGCTAGCGGGCACAGATACGCAGTATTTT.

CDR3 amino acids: CASSPGANTEAFF. In DNA form, the CDR3 reads TGTGCCAGCAGTCCAGGGGCTAACACTGAAGCTTTCTTT. The chain couples TRBV7-3 to TRBJ1-1; the D gene is possibly TRBD1 (6 bases). The CDR3 has 13 amino acids. The germline gives CDR1 SGHTA, CDR2 FQGTGA. Trimming took 6 bases from V and 2 from J, leaving 10 bases between them. The whole variable domain, remainder taken from reference TRBV7-3 and TRBJ1-1, is GAGVSQTPSNKVTEKGKYVELRCDPISGHTALYWYRQSLGQGPEFLIYFQGTGAADDSGLPNDRFFAVRPEGSVSTLKIQRTERGDSAVYLCASSPGANTEAFFGQGTRLTVV.

This chain uses TRBV5-1 with TRBJ1-1; D is unclear. This CDR3 has 14 amino acids. V lost 5 bases and J 3 bases, leaving 14 bases between the germline ends. The germline V gene encodes CDR1 SGHRS and CDR2 YFSETQ. Here the CDR3 reads CASRSGGEYTEAFF. DNA for the CDR3: TGCGCCAGCAGATCAGGCGGGGAATACACTGAAGCTTTCTTT.